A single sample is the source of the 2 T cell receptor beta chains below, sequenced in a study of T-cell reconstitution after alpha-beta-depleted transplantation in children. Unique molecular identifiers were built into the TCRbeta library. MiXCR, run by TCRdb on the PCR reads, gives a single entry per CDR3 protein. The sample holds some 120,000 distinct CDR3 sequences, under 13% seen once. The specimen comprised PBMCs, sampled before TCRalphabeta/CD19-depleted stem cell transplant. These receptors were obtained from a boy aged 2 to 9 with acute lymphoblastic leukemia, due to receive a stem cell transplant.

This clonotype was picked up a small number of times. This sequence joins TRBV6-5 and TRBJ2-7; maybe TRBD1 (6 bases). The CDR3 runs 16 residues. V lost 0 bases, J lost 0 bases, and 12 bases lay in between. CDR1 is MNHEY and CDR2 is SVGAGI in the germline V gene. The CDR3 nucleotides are TGTGCCAGCAGTTACTCGGTGGGACACCGCTCCTACGAGCAGTACTTC. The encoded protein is CASSYSVGHRSYEQYF.

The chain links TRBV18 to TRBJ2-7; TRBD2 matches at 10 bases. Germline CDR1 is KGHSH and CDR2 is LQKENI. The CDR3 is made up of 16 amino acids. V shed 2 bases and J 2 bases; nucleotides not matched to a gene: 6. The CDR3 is CASSPVSSGSTYEQYF. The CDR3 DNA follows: TGTGCCAGCTCACCAGTCTCTAGCGGGAGTACCTACGAGCAGTACTTC.